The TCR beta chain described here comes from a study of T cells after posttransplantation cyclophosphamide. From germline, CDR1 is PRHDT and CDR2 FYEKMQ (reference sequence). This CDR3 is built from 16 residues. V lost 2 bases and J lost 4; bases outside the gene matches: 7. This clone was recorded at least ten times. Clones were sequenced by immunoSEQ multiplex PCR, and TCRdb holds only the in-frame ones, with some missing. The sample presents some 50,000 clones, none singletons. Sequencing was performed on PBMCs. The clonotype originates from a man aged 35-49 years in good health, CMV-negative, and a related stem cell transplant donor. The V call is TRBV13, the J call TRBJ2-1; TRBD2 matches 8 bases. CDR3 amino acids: CASSLSGTRYYNEQFF. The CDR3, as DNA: TGTGCCAGCAGCTTATCCGGGACTAGATATTACAATGAGCAGTTCTTC.